Listed below are T cell receptor beta chains from one sample, sequenced in a study of shared clonotypes between healthy human individuals. Profiled with immunoSEQ multiplex PCR; TCRdb holds only in-frame clones, not every one. The sample lists about 2 million clones, approximately 94% seen once, with roughly 1.1% in the top ten. Sequencing was done on a sample of naive CD8+ T cells sorted from blood. These TCRs come from a man aged 18 to 29 in good health. The CDR3 runs from the conserved cysteine through the conserved F or W. The order of the fields is V gene, J gene, D gene, clone size, CDR3 protein, CDR3 DNA. A D gene is named only where the DNA matches it firmly. Only some rows state a clone size, as once, few, many or a class for expanded clones.

>TRBV4-1|TRBJ2-1|TRBD2|once
CASSLSGGEQFF
TGCGCCAGCAGCCTTAGCGGGGGTGAGCAGTTCTTC
>TRBV6-6|TRBJ2-7|TRBD1|-
CASSYGTGYEQYF
TGTGCCAGCAGTTACGGGACAGGCTACGAGCAGTACTTC
>TRBV28|TRBJ2-7|-|few
CASMRDSYEQYF
TGTGCCAGCATGAGGGATTCCTACGAGCAGTACTTC
>TRBV6-5|TRBJ2-7|-|-
CASSYAGYYEQYF
TGTGCCAGCAGTTACGCGGGATACTACGAGCAGTACTTC
>TRBV28|TRBJ1-6|-|-
CASSLRGTSPLHF
TGTGCCAGCAGTTTAAGGGGGACTTCACCCCTCCACTTT
>TRBV7-6|TRBJ2-7|-|-
CASSLAPDSYEQYF
TGTGCCAGCAGCTTAGCCCCGGACTCCTACGAGCAGTACTTC
>TRBV2|TRBJ1-6|-|few
CASSGTVMYNSPLHF
TGTGCCAGCAGTGGGACGGTGATGTATAATTCACCCCTCCACTTT
>TRBV16|TRBJ2-7|-|-
CASSQGSYEQYF
TGTGCCAGCAGCCAGGGCTCCTACGAGCAGTACTTC
>TRBV7-8|TRBJ2-7|-|-
CASSFPGTYEQYF
TGTGCCAGCAGCTTCCCAGGGACCTACGAGCAGTACTTC
>TRBV7-6|TRBJ1-1|-|-
CASSLGGSDTEAFF
TGTGCCAGCAGCTTAGGAGGGTCGGACACTGAAGCTTTCTTT
>TRBV7-9|TRBJ1-2|-|-
CASSHTTAWGYTF
TGTGCCAGCAGCCACACGACAGCCTGGGGCTACACCTTC
>TRBV5-4|TRBJ2-7|-|few
CASSLDLTYEQYF
TGTGCCAGCAGCTTGGACTTGACCTACGAGCAGTACTTC
>TRBV5-1|TRBJ1-5|-|once
CASSPLGDSHQPQHF
TGCGCCAGCAGCCCGTTGGGTGACAGTCATCAGCCCCAGCATTTT
>TRBV7-8|TRBJ1-1|-|-
CASSLALSGVGTEAFF
TGTGCCAGCAGCTTAGCGCTTTCAGGGGTGGGGACTGAAGCTTTCTTT
>TRBV19|TRBJ2-7|-|once
CASSPNSYEQYF
TGTGCCAGTAGTCCAAACTCCTACGAGCAGTACTTC
>TRBV5-1|TRBJ2-3|TRBD1|-
CASSSDRDRTSTDTQYF
TGCGCCAGCAGCTCTGACCGGGACAGGACTAGCACAGATACGCAGTATTTT
>TRBV19|TRBJ2-7|TRBD1|-
CASSTLGQGPYEQYF
TGTGCCAGTAGTACCCTGGGACAGGGACCCTACGAGCAGTACTTC
>TRBV6-6|TRBJ2-1|-|-
CASSSSIQGPYNEQFF
TGTGCCAGCAGTTCCTCGATACAGGGACCCTACAATGAGCAGTTCTTC
>TRBV30|TRBJ1-6|-|few
CAWSVESGWDSPLHF
TGTGCCTGGAGTGTCGAGTCGGGGTGGGATTCACCCCTCCACTTT
>TRBV5-6|TRBJ2-2|TRBD1|-
CASSLQGLGELFF
TGTGCCAGCAGCCTACAGGGGCTCGGGGAGCTGTTTTTT
>TRBV28|TRBJ2-3|-|-
CASSYNREDSPSTDTQYF
TGTGCCAGCAGTTACAACCGAGAGGACAGTCCGAGCACAGATACGCAGTATTTT
>TRBV7-3|TRBJ2-2|-|-
CASSFRAGELFF
TGTGCCAGCAGTTTTCGAGCCGGGGAGCTGTTTTTT
>TRBV27|TRBJ2-1|-|-
CASSRDYPWDMDEQFF
TGTGCCAGCAGTCGGGACTATCCCTGGGACATGGATGAGCAGTTCTTC
>TRBV19|TRBJ2-7|-|-
CASSRAGGEQYF
TGTGCCAGTAGTAGAGCTGGGGGCGAGCAGTACTTC
>TRBV15|TRBJ2-7|TRBD2|-
CATSRDRGLAGEQYF
TGTGCCACCAGCAGAGATCGAGGACTAGCGGGAGAGCAGTACTTC
>TRBV19|TRBJ2-7|-|-
CASSPEAALGFEQYF
TGTGCCAGTAGCCCAGAGGCAGCGCTTGGCTTCGAGCAGTACTTC